Listed below are T cell receptor beta chains from one sample, sequenced in a study of blood T cells in healthy people across ages. TCRdb fed the 5' RACE reads into MiXCR, producing one record per CDR3 protein. The table shows some 900,000 distinct CDR3 sequences, with 48% occurring only once. The sequencing input was blood. The receptors originated from a man aged 25 to 40 in good health. The CDR3 runs from the conserved cysteine through the conserved F or W. D genes are given only for firm matches. Size is omitted from some rows. Given values are once, few, many or a class for expanded clones.

d_call	cdr3_length	clone_size	v_call	j_call	cdr3_nt	cdr3_aa
-	15	few	TRBV6-6	TRBJ2-7	TGTGCCAGCGGTCTGGACAGCGTCTTCTCCTACGAGCAGTACTTC	CASGLDSVFSYEQYF
TRBD1	16	-	TRBV28	TRBJ2-1	TGTGCCAGCAGTTCCCCGGTGACAGGGGGCTACAATGAGCAGTTCTTC	CASSSPVTGGYNEQFF
-	14	once	TRBV5-1	TRBJ2-3	TGCGCCAGCAGGTTCGCAGGGAGTGGAGATATGCAGTATTTT	CASRFAGSGDMQYF
-	13	-	TRBV5-1	TRBJ2-3	TGCGCCAGCAAGGGAGAGGGCCCAGATACGCAGTATTTT	CASKGEGPDTQYF
TRBD1	17	-	TRBV23-1	TRBJ2-1	TGCGCCAGCAGTCAATCTGGAGAGGTACAGGGGAGCGATGGGCAGTTCTTC	CASSQSGEVQGSDGQFF
-	13	-	TRBV24-1	TRBJ2-5	TGTGCCACCAGTGATGCGGCGGTGAATGAGCAGTACTTC	CATSDAAVNEQYF
-	17	once	TRBV4-1	TRBJ1-3	TGCGCCAGCAGCCAAGATTTGGCTGTAAGCTCTGGAAACACCATATATTTT	CASSQDLAVSSGNTIYF
-	13	many	TRBV11-3	TRBJ2-1	TGTGCCAGCAGCGCCCACCAGGGAAATGAGCAGTTCTTC	CASSAHQGNEQFF
TRBD2	16	once	TRBV10-3	TRBJ2-1	TGTGCCACCAGGGATCCCAGCGGGGTAAGAATCAGTGAGCAGTTCTTC	CATRDPSGVRISEQFF
TRBD1	16	-	TRBV7-2	TRBJ1-5	TGTGCCAGCAGCTTAGACGGGACAGGGCCCAATCAGCCCCAGCATTTT	CASSLDGTGPNQPQHF
TRBD2	16	-	TRBV5-1	TRBJ2-2	TGCGCCAGCAGCCTCGGGACTAGCGGCCCCACCGGGGAGCTGTTTTTT	CASSLGTSGPTGELFF
TRBD1	15	-	TRBV5-1	TRBJ2-7	TGCGCCAGCAGCTTGGGGGACAGGGCCATCTACGAGCAGTACTTC	CASSLGDRAIYEQYF
TRBD1	15	-	TRBV6-1	TRBJ1-6	TGTGCCAGCAGTGAAAGAAGGGCAGGGGGTTCACCCCTCCACTTT	CASSERRAGGSPLHF
-	14	-	TRBV4-3	TRBJ2-2	TGCGCCAGCAGCCACGGGACCAACACCGGGGAGCTGTTTTTT	CASSHGTNTGELFF
TRBD1	14	-	TRBV28	TRBJ1-6	TGTGCCAGCAGTAGGGACAGCCTAAATTCACCCCTCCACTTT	CASSRDSLNSPLHF
TRBD1	16	few	TRBV7-2	TRBJ2-7	TGTGCCAGCAGCTTAGCTCTCGCAGGACAGGGGATCGAGCAGTACTTC	CASSLALAGQGIEQYF
-	15	-	TRBV3-1	TRBJ1-2	TGTGCCAGCAGCCAAGACAAGGGGTGGGGCTATGGCTACACCTTC	CASSQDKGWGYGYTF
TRBD1	14	-	TRBV29-1	TRBJ2-1	TGCAGCGGCGTCCGGGACAGGGGGCTTGGTGAGCAGTTCTTC	CSGVRDRGLGEQFF
TRBD2	17	-	TRBV20-1	TRBJ2-3	TGCAGTGCTAGAGATTGGCCCGAGCGGGGTTCGGCAGATACGCAGTATTTT	CSARDWPERGSADTQYF
TRBD2	15	-	TRBV7-9	TRBJ2-7	TGTGCCAGCAGCTTAATGGAGGCGGGGGGGAGCGAGCAGTACTTC	CASSLMEAGGSEQYF
-	13	-	TRBV11-2	TRBJ2-2	TGTGCCAGCAGCGTAATAGAGGGCGGGGAGCTGTTTTTT	CASSVIEGGELFF
-	14	-	TRBV20-1	TRBJ1-1	TGCAGTGCTAACCGAAACGACAGGAACACTGAAGCTTTCTTT	CSANRNDRNTEAFF
-	16	-	TRBV5-1	TRBJ1-1	TGCGCCAGCAGCTTGGCCGGGACGGAAATGAACACTGAAGCTTTCTTT	CASSLAGTEMNTEAFF
-	16	-	TRBV7-2	TRBJ2-5	TGTGCCAGCAGCTTAGTGTTCGGCGGGGTTCCAGAGACCCAGTACTTC	CASSLVFGGVPETQYF
-	14	-	TRBV11-3	TRBJ2-5	TGTGCCAGCAGCCCTCCAGGGCCCTGGGAGACCCAGTACTTC	CASSPPGPWETQYF
-	14	-	TRBV4-1	TRBJ2-7	TGCGCCAGCAGCCAAGTCGACACTGAGTACGAGCAGTACTTC	CASSQVDTEYEQYF
-	15	few	TRBV29-1	TRBJ2-1	TGCAGCGTTGAAGGGGGGGCCAGGGGGTCGAATGAGCAGTTCTTC	CSVEGGARGSNEQFF
-	15	-	TRBV6-1	TRBJ1-5	TGTGCCAGCAGTGATTTTCAGGGGAGGAATCAGCCCCAGCATTTT	CASSDFQGRNQPQHF
-	16	-	TRBV14	TRBJ2-5	TGTGCCAGCAGCCAAGGTTCCGGGGTTGGTTTCTTAGAGCAGTACTTC	CASSQGSGVGFLEQYF
-	15	-	TRBV28	TRBJ2-3	TGTGCCAGCAGTAACCCCGAGGGGCTCGCAGATACGCAGTATTTT	CASSNPEGLADTQYF
TRBD1	14	few	TRBV7-8	TRBJ1-4	TGTGCCAGCAGATCCGGGACAGGAGGCGAAAAACTGTTTTTT	CASRSGTGGEKLFF
-	15	-	TRBV20-1	TRBJ2-1	TGCAGTGCTCCCCCAACCCTGACTGTCTACAATGAGCAGTTCTTC	CSAPPTLTVYNEQFF
TRBD2	15	-	TRBV3-1	TRBJ2-1	TGTGCCAGCAGCTTTGCGCTAGCGGAACGGGGGGAGCAGTTCTTC	CASSFALAERGEQFF
-	17	-	TRBV6-2/TRBV6-3	TRBJ1-1	TGTGCCAGCAGACTAAGGGGGAATGGGGGCTTGAACACTGAAGCTTTCTTT	CASRLRGNGGLNTEAFF
-	18	-	TRBV3-1	TRBJ1-6	TGTGCCAGCAGCCAATTGTTGTATCGGGCATCCTATAATTCACCCCTCCACTTT	CASSQLLYRASYNSPLHF
TRBD1	15	-	TRBV11-3	TRBJ1-4	TGTGCCAGCAGCAACAGGGGGAGGACTAATGAAGAACTGTTTTTT	CASSNRGRTNEELFF
-	15	-	TRBV7-9	TRBJ1-6	TGTGCCAGCAGCCCCGACAGGACGGCGGCGTCACCCCTCCACTTT	CASSPDRTAASPLHF